A selection of T cell receptor beta chains follows, all from one sample in a study of shared clonotypes between healthy human individuals. Here immunoSEQ multiplex PCR was the method, and the copy in TCRdb shows in-frame clones only, minus some. There are millions of clones in the sample; about 95% occur only once, and approximately 1.2% lies in the top ten. Sequenced sample: naive CD8+ T cells sorted from blood. The receptors here all came from a man in his late teens or twenties in good health. CDR3s include the opening cysteine and the closing phenylalanine or tryptophan. D genes are given only for firm matches. The size entry is marked missing in some rows and otherwise reads once, few, many or a size class.

cdr3_length: 15; v_call: TRBV30; j_call: TRBJ2-1; clone_size: -; d_call: -; cdr3_aa: CAWSEGLSSYNEQFF; cdr3_nt: TGTGCCTGGAGTGAGGGGTTGAGCTCCTACAATGAGCAGTTCTTC
cdr3_length: 14; v_call: TRBV7-9; j_call: TRBJ1-2; clone_size: -; d_call: -; cdr3_aa: CASSLEPGRDGYTF; cdr3_nt: TGTGCCAGCAGCTTAGAACCAGGGAGGGATGGCTACACCTTC
cdr3_length: 14; v_call: TRBV7-9; j_call: TRBJ1-6; clone_size: -; d_call: -; cdr3_aa: CASSPTVGGSPLHF; cdr3_nt: TGTGCCAGCAGCCCTACAGTCGGGGGATCACCCCTCCACTTT
cdr3_length: 14; v_call: TRBV27; j_call: TRBJ1-5; clone_size: -; d_call: TRBD1; cdr3_aa: CATQTGGSHQPQHF; cdr3_nt: TGTGCCACCCAGACAGGGGGCTCCCATCAGCCCCAGCATTTT
cdr3_length: 12; v_call: TRBV7-8; j_call: TRBJ2-1; clone_size: -; d_call: -; cdr3_aa: CASSLGLHEQFF; cdr3_nt: TGTGCCAGCAGTCTGGGGTTACATGAGCAGTTCTTC
cdr3_length: 15; v_call: TRBV19; j_call: TRBJ1-2; clone_size: once; d_call: -; cdr3_aa: CASSISGTQPEGYTF; cdr3_nt: TGTGCCAGTAGTATCTCCGGGACGCAGCCGGAAGGCTACACCTTC
cdr3_length: 12; v_call: TRBV10-3; j_call: TRBJ2-3; clone_size: -; d_call: -; cdr3_aa: CATQGWEDTQYF; cdr3_nt: TGTGCCACCCAGGGGTGGGAAGATACGCAGTATTTT
cdr3_length: 14; v_call: TRBV7-9; j_call: TRBJ2-3; clone_size: -; d_call: -; cdr3_aa: CASSLAMGTDTQYF; cdr3_nt: TGTGCCAGCAGCTTAGCAATGGGCACAGATACGCAGTATTTT
cdr3_length: 17; v_call: TRBV6-1; j_call: TRBJ1-2; clone_size: -; d_call: -; cdr3_aa: CASSERGQGQGHYGYTF; cdr3_nt: TGTGCCAGCAGCGAACGGGGTCAAGGGCAGGGTCACTATGGCTACACCTTC
cdr3_length: 18; v_call: TRBV4-3; j_call: TRBJ2-2; clone_size: -; d_call: TRBD2; cdr3_aa: CASSQGLAPLPNTGELFF; cdr3_nt: TGCGCCAGCAGCCAGGGACTAGCCCCGCTGCCGAACACCGGGGAGCTGTTTTTT
cdr3_length: 14; v_call: TRBV5-4; j_call: TRBJ1-2; clone_size: -; d_call: -; cdr3_aa: CASSLTGHPYGYTF; cdr3_nt: TGTGCCAGCAGCTTGACAGGGCATCCCTATGGCTACACCTTC
cdr3_length: 15; v_call: TRBV5-6; j_call: TRBJ1-4; clone_size: -; d_call: TRBD1; cdr3_aa: CASTMAGDRVEKLFF; cdr3_nt: TGTGCCAGCACCATGGCCGGAGACAGGGTTGAAAAACTGTTTTTT
cdr3_length: 16; v_call: TRBV27; j_call: TRBJ2-3; clone_size: once; d_call: -; cdr3_aa: CASSLGRGSGTDTQYF; cdr3_nt: TGTGCCAGCAGTTTGGGGCGGGGAAGTGGCACAGATACGCAGTATTTT
cdr3_length: 15; v_call: TRBV6-1; j_call: TRBJ1-3; clone_size: -; d_call: -; cdr3_aa: CASRRDESSGNTIYF; cdr3_nt: TGTGCCAGCAGGCGGGACGAATCCTCTGGAAACACCATATATTTT
cdr3_length: 14; v_call: TRBV29-1; j_call: TRBJ2-5; clone_size: -; d_call: -; cdr3_aa: CSVADQNLLWTQYF; cdr3_nt: TGCAGCGTTGCGGACCAAAATCTACTCTGGACCCAGTACTTC
cdr3_length: 15; v_call: TRBV4-1; j_call: TRBJ2-2; clone_size: -; d_call: -; cdr3_aa: CASSQLDGNTGELFF; cdr3_nt: TGCGCCAGCAGCCAACTCGACGGAAACACCGGGGAGCTGTTTTTT
cdr3_length: 15; v_call: TRBV30; j_call: TRBJ2-5; clone_size: -; d_call: TRBD1; cdr3_aa: CAWSVLDRDKETQYF; cdr3_nt: TGTGCCTGGAGTGTACTTGACAGGGATAAAGAGACCCAGTACTTC
cdr3_length: 14; v_call: TRBV10-3; j_call: TRBJ2-1; clone_size: -; d_call: -; cdr3_aa: CAISLTSLRDEQFF; cdr3_nt: TGTGCCATCAGCCTGACCTCTCTTAGAGATGAGCAGTTCTTC
cdr3_length: 12; v_call: TRBV11-2; j_call: TRBJ2-7; clone_size: -; d_call: TRBD2; cdr3_aa: CASLAGGLEQYF; cdr3_nt: TGTGCCAGCCTAGCGGGGGGTTTAGAGCAGTACTTC
cdr3_length: 15; v_call: TRBV7-2; j_call: TRBJ1-3; clone_size: -; d_call: -; cdr3_aa: CASSPERTSGNTIYF; cdr3_nt: TGTGCCAGCAGCCCAGAGCGGACCTCGGGAAACACCATATATTTT